These 22 T cell receptor beta chains were all obtained from the same sample, sequenced in a study of blood T cells in healthy people across ages. Primers used in a second PCR of about 6 to 12 cycles were a sample-barcoded 5' primer and a J-beta primer mix. TCRdb itself ran the 5' RACE reads through MiXCR, one entry per CDR3 protein. The data show around 400,000 distinct CDR3 sequences, about half seen once. Sample: blood. All receptors come from a man aged 55 to 70 in good health.

V and J are TRBV3-1 and TRBJ1-2; D is unclear. CDR1 is LGHDT, CDR2 YNNKEL, per germline (reference sequence). The V and J ends lost 0 bases and 4 bases respectively, with 9 bases between them. The CDR3 length is 14 residues. The CDR3 spells CASSQDARVYGYTF. CDR3 nucleotide sequence: TGTGCCAGCAGCCAAGACGCGAGAGTCTATGGCTACACCTTC. Full variable domain (missing parts from reference TRBV3-1 and TRBJ1-2): DTAVSQTPKYLVTQMGNDKSIKCEQNLGHDTMYWYKQDSKKFLKIMFSYNNKELIINETVPNRFSPKSPDKAHLNLHINSLELGDSAVYFCASSQDARVYGYTFGSGTRLTVV.

In nucleotides, the CDR3 is TGTGCCAGCAGCTTAGCTAGCGGGGGTTGGGAGCAGTTCTTC. This translates into CASSLASGGWEQFF. The rearrangement uses TRBV7-2 and TRBJ2-1; 9 positions agree with TRBD2. Germline V gene lookup returns CDR1 SGHTA and CDR2 FQGNSA. V lost 0 bases to trimming and J lost 10 bases; unmatched junction nucleotides: 4. This CDR3 region has 14 residues.

This clonotype came up a few times. The chain has TRBV12-3 or TRBV12-4 and TRBJ1-6; D remains unclear. Trimming removed 5 bases from V and 7 bases from J, with 9 bases in between. This CDR3 region has 13 residues. CDR3 in DNA: TGTGCCAGCAGTCCGGGCCGGAATTCACCCCTCCACTTT. It encodes CASSPGRNSPLHF.

The chain has TRBV4-3 and TRBJ2-1; D possibly corresponds to TRBD1 (6 bases). V was trimmed by 2 bases and J by 8 bases, leaving 16 bases between them. The germline gives CDR1 LGHNA, CDR2 YSLEER. This CDR3 region has 15 residues. In DNA form, the CDR3 reads TGCGCCAGCAGCCAACTAAGGCAGGGGTTGGATGAGCAGTTCTTC. The encoded protein is CASSQLRQGLDEQFF.

This clonotype was observed a handful of times. The V gene is TRBV2, the J gene TRBJ2-5; weak D call: TRBD1 (6 bases). CDR1 is SNHLY and CDR2 is FYNNEI in the germline V gene. The CDR3 extends over 15 amino acids. V gave up 6 bases and J gave up 2 bases, with 16 bases separating them. The CDR3 protein is CASRTTGVPQETQYF. For the CDR3, the DNA is TGTGCCAGCAGGACGACAGGCGTACCTCAAGAGACCCAGTACTTC.

The chain links TRBV7-9 to TRBJ1-2; D not resolved. The CDR3 is made up of 15 amino acids. V lost 5 bases, J lost 3 bases, and 16 bases lay in between. Looked up from germline, CDR1 is SEHNR and CDR2 is FQNEAQ (reference sequence). The CDR3 DNA follows: TGTGCCAGCAGCCCCGAGCCCCCGAGGGACTATGGCTACACCTTC. Translated: CASSPEPPRDYGYTF.

The CDR3 reads CSVVRKGREYEQYF. The CDR3 DNA reads as TGCAGCGTTGTCCGAAAGGGCAGGGAGTACGAGCAGTACTTC. The chain uses TRBV29-1 and TRBJ2-7; D tentatively fits TRBD1 or TRBD2 (5 bases each). Deletions cut 4 bases from V and 4 bases from J, with 17 bases between. The CDR3 length is 14 residues. Germline V lookup: CDR1 SQVTM, CDR2 ANQGSEA.

The rearrangement links TRBV4-1 to TRBJ1-5; D gene unclear. Germline V lookup: CDR1 MGHRA, CDR2 YSYEKL. The V end was cut by 3 bases, the J end by 3 bases, with 15 bases between. The CDR3 runs to 16 residues. The CDR3 DNA reads TGCGCCAGCAGCCATCAATCCGGGTCCTCCAATCAGCCCCAGCATTTT. Protein product: CASSHQSGSSNQPQHF.

V and J are TRBV20-1 and TRBJ2-5; unclear D gene. Germline assignment: CDR1 DFQATT and CDR2 SNEGSKA (reference sequence). The CDR3 is 14 residues long. Trimming removed 3 bases at V and 1 base at J, with 12 bases between. The CDR3 coding sequence is TGCAGTGCTAGCCCAGGACGGGTCCAAGAGACCCAGTACTTC. Translation gives CSASPGRVQETQYF.

This CDR3 reads CASSPSFPGTPSSYNEQFF. The CDR3 nucleotides read TGTGCCAGCAGCCCATCCTTCCCCGGGACACCGAGCTCCTACAATGAGCAGTTCTTC. The chain couples TRBV11-2 to TRBJ2-1; perhaps TRBD1 as D (6 bases). Trimming left V 5 bases short and J 0 bases short, with 23 bases between. This CDR3 contains 19 residues. CDR1 SGHAT and CDR2 FQNNGV come from the germline V gene.

The rearrangement joins TRBV9 to TRBJ1-2; D is perhaps TRBD1 (5 bases). The CDR3 sequence is 19 residues long. CDR1 and CDR2 (germline): SGDLS, YYNGEE. The V end was cut by 0 bases, the J end by 3 bases, with 24 bases between. CDR3 in amino acids: CASSVGAGHLQREYYGYTF. The CDR3 DNA reads TGTGCCAGCAGCGTAGGAGCGGGGCACCTCCAAAGGGAATACTATGGCTACACCTTC.

The chain is built from TRBV7-2 and TRBJ1-6, with D unclear. The CDR3 has 13 residues. V lost 4 bases and J lost 7, with 8 bases in between. From germline, CDR1 is SGHTA and CDR2 FQGNSA. CDR3 bases: TGTGCCAGCAGCTCCCTCGGGAATTCACCCCTCCACTTT. As protein: CASSSLGNSPLHF.

The V call is TRBV6-2 or TRBV6-3, the J call TRBJ2-7; D possibly corresponds to TRBD1 (5 bases). The CDR3 covers 13 residues. V shed 6 bases and J shed 5 bases, with 14 bases lying between them. Germline values: CDR1 MNHEY, CDR2 SVGEGT. The CDR3: CASSGSAGHEQYF. CDR3 in DNA: TGTGCCAGCAGCGGAAGCGCAGGGCACGAGCAGTACTTC.

The table lists this clonotype with a few counts. V and J are TRBV24-1 and TRBJ2-1, with 9 bases fitting TRBD2. Germline values: CDR1 KGHDR, CDR2 SFDVKD. Unmatched junction bases numbered 4, after V lost 9 bases and J lost 2 bases. The CDR3 contains 14 residues. The CDR3: CATGTSGPYNEQFF. DNA for the CDR3: TGTGCCACCGGAACTAGCGGGCCCTACAATGAGCAGTTCTTC.

The chain has TRBV29-1 and TRBJ2-6; tentative D call: TRBD1 (6 bases). Germline V gene lookup returns CDR1 SQVTM and CDR2 ANQGSEA. Deletions cut 6 bases from V and 0 bases from J, with 15 bases between. The CDR3 totals 16 residues. The CDR3 region has the DNA TGCAGCGTCTTAACAGGGCCGAGCTCTGGGGCCAACGTCCTGACTTTC. Amino acids: CSVLTGPSSGANVLTF.

The CDR3 here is CASSTRAGAYNEQFF. The CDR3 DNA reads as TGCGCCAGCAGCACCAGGGCGGGGGCCTACAATGAGCAGTTCTTC. The chain combines TRBV5-1 with TRBJ2-1; 7 bases line up with TRBD2. J was trimmed by 2 bases and V by 4 bases; bases with no gene match: 6. The germline gives CDR1 SGHRS, CDR2 YFSETQ. This CDR3 contains 15 residues.

This rearrangement joins TRBV6-6 to TRBJ1-5; 8 bases line up with TRBD1. V was pared by 6 bases and J by 4 bases, with 5 bases of the junction left unmatched. Looked up from germline, CDR1 is MNHNY and CDR2 is SVGAGI (reference sequence). The CDR3 runs to 14 residues. The CDR3 nucleotides are TGTGCCAGCAGGCAGGGGGCAGGGAATCAGCCCCAGCATTTT. Translated, it gives CASRQGAGNQPQHF.

The V call is TRBV15, the J call TRBJ2-2, with D maybe TRBD1 (5 bases). CDR3 length: 13 residues. Trimming removed 8 bases at V and 2 bases at J, with 9 bases between. Germline CDR1 reads LNHNV; CDR2 reads YYDKDF (reference sequence). The CDR3 bases are TGTGCCACCCAGGACACAAACACCGGGGAGCTGTTTTTT. Translation: CATQDTNTGELFF.

The chain recombines TRBV7-2 with TRBJ1-1; D not certain. The CDR3 covers 15 residues. Trimming shortened V by 0 bases and J by 0 bases, and 8 bases separated the two germline ends. CDR1 and CDR2 from the germline V gene are SGHTA and FQGNSA. Written as DNA, the CDR3 is TGTGCCAGCAGCTTAGCGCTTAGCATGAACACTGAAGCTTTCTTT. This sequence encodes CASSLALSMNTEAFF.

About this clonotype: A much larger clone differs by one base, so this may be a read error. The chain is built from TRBV20-1 and TRBJ1-2; no definite D call. The CDR3 is made up of 11 amino acids. V was cut by 5 bases and J by 6 bases, with 10 bases left in between. The germline V gene encodes CDR1 DFQATT and CDR2 SNEGSKA (reference sequence). The DNA for the CDR3 is TGCAGTGCTGATGACCGAAATGGCTACACCTTC. Residues: CSADDRNGYTF.

This chain joins TRBV6-2 or TRBV6-3 and TRBJ2-7, with D uncertain. The CDR3 loop spans 11 amino acids. Germline lookup yields CDR1 MNHEY and CDR2 SVGEGT. V was shortened by 5 bases and J by 3 bases, with 5 bases between the two germline ends. CDR3 protein: CASSQHYEQYF. CDR3 DNA sequence: TGTGCCAGCAGTCAACACTACGAGCAGTACTTC.

This clonotype was recorded only once. The V and J genes are TRBV29-1 and TRBJ2-5, with 7 bases matching TRBD2. V lost 0 bases and J lost 1; bases outside the gene matches: 2. The length of the CDR3 is 14 residues. CDR1 is SQVTM, CDR2 ANQGSEA, per germline. CDR3 sequence (DNA): TGCAGCGTTGAAGAAGGCGGGGGCCAAGAGACCCAGTACTTC. This encodes CSVEEGGGQETQYF.